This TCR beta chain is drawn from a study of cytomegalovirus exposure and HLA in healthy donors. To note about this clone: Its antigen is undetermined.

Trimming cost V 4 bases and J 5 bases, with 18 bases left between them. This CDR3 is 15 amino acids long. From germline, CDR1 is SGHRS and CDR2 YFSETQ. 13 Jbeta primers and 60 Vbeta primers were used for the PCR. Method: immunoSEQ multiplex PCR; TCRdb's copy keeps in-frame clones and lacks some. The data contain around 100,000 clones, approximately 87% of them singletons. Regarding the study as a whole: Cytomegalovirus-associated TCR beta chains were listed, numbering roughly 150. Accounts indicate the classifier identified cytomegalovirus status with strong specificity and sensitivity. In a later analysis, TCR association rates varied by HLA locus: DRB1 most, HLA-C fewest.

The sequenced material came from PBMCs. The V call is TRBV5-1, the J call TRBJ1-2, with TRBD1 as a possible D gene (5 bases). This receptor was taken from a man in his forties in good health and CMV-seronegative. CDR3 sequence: CASSPTLGLGYGYTF. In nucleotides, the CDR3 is TGCGCCAGCAGCCCCACCTTGGGACTAGGGTATGGCTACACCTTC.